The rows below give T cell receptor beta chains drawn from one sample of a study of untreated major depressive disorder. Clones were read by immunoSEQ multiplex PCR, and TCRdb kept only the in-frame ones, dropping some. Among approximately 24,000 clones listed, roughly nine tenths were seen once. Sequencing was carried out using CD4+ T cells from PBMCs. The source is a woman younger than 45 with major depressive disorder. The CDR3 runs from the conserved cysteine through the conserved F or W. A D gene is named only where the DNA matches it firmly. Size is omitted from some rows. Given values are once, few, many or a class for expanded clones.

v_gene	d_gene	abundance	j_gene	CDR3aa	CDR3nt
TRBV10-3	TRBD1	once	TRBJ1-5	CAISVGQANQPQHF	TGTGCCATCAGTGTGGGACAGGCCAATCAGCCCCAGCATTTT
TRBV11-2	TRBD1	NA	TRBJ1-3	CASSSDRRNTIYF	TGTGCCAGCAGCTCGGACAGGCGAAACACCATATATTTT
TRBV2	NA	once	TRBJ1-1	CASIGGGATEAFF	TGTGCCAGCATTGGGGGGGGCGCAACTGAAGCTTTCTTT
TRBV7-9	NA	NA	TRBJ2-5	CATGPGFNQETQYF	TGTGCCACCGGTCCAGGGTTTAACCAAGAGACCCAGTACTTC
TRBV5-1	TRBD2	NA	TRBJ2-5	CASSLAAGGGETQYF	TGCGCCAGCAGCTTGGCCGCGGGAGGTGGGGAGACCCAGTACTTC
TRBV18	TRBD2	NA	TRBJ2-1	CASSKLAGVYNEQFF	TGTGCCAGCTCAAAACTAGCGGGGGTCTACAATGAGCAGTTCTTC
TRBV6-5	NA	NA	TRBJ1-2	CASTSRDYGYTF	TGTGCCAGCACGTCCAGGGACTATGGCTACACCTTC
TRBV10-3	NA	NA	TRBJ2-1	CAISRGEGGEQFF	TGTGCCATCAGTCGGGGTGAAGGCGGTGAGCAGTTCTTC
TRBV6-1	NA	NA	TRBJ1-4	CASRDSGANSHRLFF	TGTGCCAGCCGAGACTCAGGGGCAAATTCCCATCGACTGTTTTTT
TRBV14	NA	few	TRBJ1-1	CASSQAQMNTEAFF	TGTGCCAGCAGCCAAGCCCAGATGAACACTGAAGCTTTCTTT
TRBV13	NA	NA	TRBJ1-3	CASSYRPTPGNTIYF	TGTGCCAGCAGCTATAGACCTACCCCTGGAAACACCATATATTTT
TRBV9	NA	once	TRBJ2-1	CASRDSGEQFF	TGTGCCAGCAGAGACTCCGGTGAGCAGTTCTTC
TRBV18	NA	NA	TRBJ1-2	CASSPPQGYGYTF	TGTGCCAGCTCACCACCCCAGGGCTATGGCTACACCTTC
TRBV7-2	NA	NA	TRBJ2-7	CASSLGLPSSYEQYF	TGTGCCAGCAGCTTAGGGCTCCCGAGCTCCTACGAGCAGTACTTC
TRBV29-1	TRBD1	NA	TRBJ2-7	CSVAVQGVNEQYF	TGCAGCGTTGCAGTTCAGGGGGTGAACGAGCAGTACTTC
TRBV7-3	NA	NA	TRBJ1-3	CASSPSRVGSGNTIYF	TGTGCCAGCAGCCCGTCTCGGGTGGGCTCTGGAAACACCATATATTTT
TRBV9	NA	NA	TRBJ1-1	CASSVEQGQFTEAFF	TGTGCCAGCAGCGTAGAGCAAGGACAGTTCACTGAAGCTTTCTTT
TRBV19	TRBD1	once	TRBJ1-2	CASSLGQGARGYTF	TGTGCCAGTAGTCTAGGACAGGGGGCGCGTGGCTACACCTTC
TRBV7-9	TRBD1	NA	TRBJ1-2	CASSYGQGSLGDYGYTF	TGTGCCAGCAGCTACGGACAGGGGTCTTTGGGGGATTATGGCTACACCTTC
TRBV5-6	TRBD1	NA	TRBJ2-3	CASSSTGNADTQYF	TGTGCCAGCAGCTCGACAGGGAACGCAGATACGCAGTATTTT
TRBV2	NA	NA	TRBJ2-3	CASKSQSTDTQYF	TGTGCCAGCAAATCTCAAAGCACAGATACGCAGTATTTT
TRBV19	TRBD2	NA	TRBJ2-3	CASQAAGDSDTQYF	TGTGCCAGTCAAGCAGCGGGAGACTCAGATACGCAGTATTTT
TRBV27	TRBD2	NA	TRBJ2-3	CASSLSLPPGGIGADTQYF	TGTGCCAGCAGTTTATCGCTCCCCCCGGGGGGAATTGGGGCAGATACGCAGTATTTT
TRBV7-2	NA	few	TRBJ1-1	CASREDMNTEAFF	TGTGCCAGCAGGGAAGACATGAACACTGAAGCTTTCTTT
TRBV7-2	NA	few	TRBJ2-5	CASSRFQETQYF	TGTGCCAGCAGTAGGTTCCAAGAGACCCAGTACTTC
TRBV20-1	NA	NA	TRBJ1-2	CSARDLAGYTF	TGCAGTGCTAGAGATCTAGCCGGCTACACCTTC
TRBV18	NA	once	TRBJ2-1	CASSPPSGSMNEQFF	TGTGCCAGCTCACCACCTAGCGGTTCTATGAATGAGCAGTTCTTC
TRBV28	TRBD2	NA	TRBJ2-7	CASSLPGLAAYEQYF	TGTGCCAGCAGCTTACCGGGGCTAGCGGCCTACGAGCAGTACTTC
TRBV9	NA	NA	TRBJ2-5	CASSTGLLQTQYF	TGTGCCAGCAGCACAGGGTTATTGCAGACCCAGTACTTC
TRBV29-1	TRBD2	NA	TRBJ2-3	CSVETLLAGKKYF	TGCAGCGTTGAAACCCTCCTAGCGGGGAAAAAGTATTTT
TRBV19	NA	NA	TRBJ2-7	CASSSRSGGQYF	TGTGCCAGTAGTAGTCGGTCCGGCGGGCAGTACTTC
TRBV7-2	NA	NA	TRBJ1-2	CASSLDAGYGYTF	TGTGCCAGCAGCTTAGATGCCGGCTATGGCTACACCTTC
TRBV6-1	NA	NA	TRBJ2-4	CASSEVGQGGRNIQYF	TGTGCCAGCAGTGAAGTTGGGCAGGGAGGTCGAAACATTCAGTACTTC
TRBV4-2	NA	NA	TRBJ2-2	CASSHVSTGELFF	TGTGCCAGCAGCCATGTGTCCACCGGGGAGCTGTTTTTT
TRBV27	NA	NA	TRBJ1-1	CASSFSPRPPYEAFF	TGTGCCAGCAGTTTTTCGCCCAGGCCGCCGTACGAAGCTTTCTTT
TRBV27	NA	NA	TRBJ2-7	CASGLTAGEQYF	TGTGCCAGCGGACTTACGGCGGGCGAGCAGTACTTC
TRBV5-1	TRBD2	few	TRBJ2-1	CASSLQGLGADEQFF	TGCGCCAGCAGCTTGCAGGGACTAGGGGCCGATGAGCAGTTCTTC
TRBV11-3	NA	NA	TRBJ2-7	CASSLEGGTGEQYF	TGTGCCAGCAGCTTAGAGGGGGGAACCGGGGAGCAGTACTTC
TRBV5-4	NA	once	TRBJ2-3	CASSSSGGITDTQYF	TGTGCCAGCAGCTCCTCGGGGGGCATAACAGATACGCAGTATTTT
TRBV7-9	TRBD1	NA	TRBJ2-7	CASSKRDRGYEQYF	TGTGCCAGCAGCAAAAGGGACAGGGGCTACGAGCAGTACTTC
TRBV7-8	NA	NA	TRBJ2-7	CASSLALYKGHHEQYF	TGTGCCAGCAGCTTAGCTCTATATAAGGGTCATCACGAGCAGTACTTC
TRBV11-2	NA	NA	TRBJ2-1	CASSLESASAYNEQFF	TGTGCCAGCAGCTTAGAGTCGGCTAGCGCATACAATGAGCAGTTCTTC
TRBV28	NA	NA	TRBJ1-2	CASSLGDNYGYTF	TGTGCCAGCAGTTTAGGGGATAACTATGGCTACACCTTC
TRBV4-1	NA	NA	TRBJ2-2	CASSLGRSNTGELFF	TGCGCCAGCAGCCTGGGACGGTCGAACACCGGGGAGCTGTTTTTT
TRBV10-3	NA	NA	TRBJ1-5	CAISESRGQPQHF	TGTGCCATCAGTGAGTCGCGGGGGCAGCCCCAGCATTTT
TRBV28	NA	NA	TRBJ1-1	CASNSGVSNTEAFF	TGTGCCAGCAATTCGGGGGTATCGAACACTGAAGCTTTCTTT
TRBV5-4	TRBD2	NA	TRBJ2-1	CASSISGGAYNEQFF	TGTGCCAGCAGCATAAGCGGGGGGGCCTACAATGAGCAGTTCTTC
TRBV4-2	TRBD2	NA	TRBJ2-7	CASSQNLAGDGYEQYF	TGTGCCAGCAGCCAGAATTTAGCGGGAGACGGATACGAGCAGTACTTC
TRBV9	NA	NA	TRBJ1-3	CASSESGIRGNTIYF	TGTGCCAGCAGCGAATCAGGGATTAGGGGAAACACCATATATTTT
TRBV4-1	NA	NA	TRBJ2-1	CASTQYFAGDVYNEQFF	TGCGCCAGCACCCAATACTTCGCAGGGGATGTGTACAATGAGCAGTTCTTC